These T cell receptor beta chains were read from a single sample in a study of metastatic and nonmetastatic thyroid tumors. With MiXCR, TCRdb reprocessed the PCR reads. Among some 19,000 clones listed, about a quarter were seen once. The sample comprised blood. Receptors originate from a male donor with papillary thyroid cancer or a benign thyroid nodule (not recorded which). Some clones in this sample may be carry-over from other donors' samples. Both conserved end residues are part of each CDR3. Size tells how often a clone was seen (once, few, many) or the class of an expanded clone, and some rows leave it out.

CDR3 | V | size | J
CASGSPIGGYSGNTIYF | TRBV12-5 | few | TRBJ1-3
CASSLESGEVDEAFF | TRBV5-4 | NA | TRBJ1-1
CASSGWVSSGHTF | TRBV9 | NA | TRBJ1-2
CASSLLQGRGGELFF | TRBV11-2 | NA | TRBJ2-2
CASSDGNEQFF | TRBV10-1 | few | TRBJ2-1
CASSAQRGDRFSSGANVLTF | TRBV2 | NA | TRBJ2-6
CSPQSGRGPYNEQFF | TRBV20-1 | NA | TRBJ2-1
CASSGGTSYEQYF | TRBV5-1 | medium-sized | TRBJ2-7
CASRKDRGHEQYF | TRBV6-1 | few | TRBJ2-7
CASSPRDSSTQYF | TRBV19 | medium-sized | TRBJ2-5
CASSSGTSVLYNEQFF | TRBV7-6 | medium-sized | TRBJ2-1